This record looks at one TCR beta chain sequence and its context. Antigen: not known. The time point was: cycle 4 day 1 (C4D1), after five to seven weeks of nivolumab. Every patient relapsed after autologous stem cell transplantation, and brentuximab vedotin exposure varied. The data are from a study of PD-1 blockade in classical Hodgkin lymphoma. TCRdb keeps only in-frame clones here, not all; method: immunoSEQ multiplex PCR. The sample consists of roughly 41,000 clones, 65% to 70% of them appearing once. Study findings and constraints: The authors have not defined what causes the repertoire differences, possibly disease activity or prior therapy. CD4+ TCR diversity, unlike CD8+, rose significantly by C4D1. Complete responders' diversity at baseline resembled that of newly diagnosed patients.

The TCR originated in a human donor with classical Hodgkin lymphoma. The starting material was peripheral blood mononuclear cells (PBMCs), obtained before the fourth cycle of nivolumab.

CDR3 region: CASINWGEETQYF. The DNA for the CDR3 is TGTGCCAGCATCAATTGGGGGGAAGAGACCCAGTACTTC. The chain combines TRBV7-9 with TRBJ2-5, with a tentative D call TRBD2 (6 bases). Trimming shortened V by 7 bases and J by 3 bases, and 12 bases separated the two germline ends. The CDR3 sequence is 13 residues long. CDR1 is SEHNR and CDR2 is FQNEAQ in the germline V gene (reference sequence).